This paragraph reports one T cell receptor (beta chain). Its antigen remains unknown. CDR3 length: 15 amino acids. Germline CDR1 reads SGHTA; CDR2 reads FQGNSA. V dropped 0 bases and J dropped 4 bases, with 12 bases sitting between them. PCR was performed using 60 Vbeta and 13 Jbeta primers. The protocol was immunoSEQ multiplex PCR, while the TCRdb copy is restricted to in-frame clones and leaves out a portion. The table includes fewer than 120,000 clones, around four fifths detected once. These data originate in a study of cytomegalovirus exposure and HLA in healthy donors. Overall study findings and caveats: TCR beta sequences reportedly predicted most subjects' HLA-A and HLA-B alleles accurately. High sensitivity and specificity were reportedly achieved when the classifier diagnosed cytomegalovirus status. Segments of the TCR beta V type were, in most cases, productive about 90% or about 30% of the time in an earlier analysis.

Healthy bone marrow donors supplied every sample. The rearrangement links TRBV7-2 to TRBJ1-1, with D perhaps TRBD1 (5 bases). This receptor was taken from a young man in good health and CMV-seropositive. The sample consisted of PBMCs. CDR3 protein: CASSLAGGEGTEAFF. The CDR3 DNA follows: TGTGCCAGCAGCTTAGCCGGGGGAGAGGGCACTGAAGCTTTCTTT.